The entry below gives a single T cell receptor beta chain sequence along with its context. This sample is part of a study of shared clonotypes between healthy human individuals. Study information: A few men and a couple of women, aged 18 to 49, were donors.

CD45RA-negative memory and CD45RA+ naive subsets were split from the CD4+ cells. Repertoires were generated with immunoSEQ multiplex PCR, while TCRdb's copy carries only in-frame clones and drops some. The repertoire holds more than 1.2 million clones, with approximately 98.5% as singletons. The sequence derives from a man under 40 in good health. Material for sequencing was naive CD4+ T cells sorted from blood. Subset meaning: CD45RA+ positively selected.

For the CDR3, the DNA is TGCAGTGCTAGTCCCGTGGAGGGCTACACCTTC. Amino acids: CSASPVEGYTF. V is TRBV20-1 and J is TRBJ1-2; D is unresolved. The CDR3 extends over 11 amino acids. Germline-derived CDR1 and CDR2 are DFQATT and SNEGSKA (reference sequence). V was clipped by 3 bases and J by 8 bases, with 10 bases between them.